The source of this TCR beta chain is a study of identical twins. TCRdb re-derived calls from the 5' RACE reads in MiXCR, one entry per CDR3 protein. Of approximately 590,000 distinct CDR3 sequences in the sample, approximately 10% are singletons; the top ten hold more than 2.5%. The CDR3 spans 16 residues. Germline-derived CDR1 and CDR2 are DFQATT and SNEGSKA (reference sequence). With V trimmed by 1 base and J by 3 bases, 12 bases remained unmatched. This sample was also put to use in a study of yellow fever vaccine responses in identical twins.

The sample was PBMCs. The sequence derives from a woman under 30 in good health. The chain employs TRBV20-1 and TRBJ2-7, with 7 bases matching TRBD1. The CDR3 protein is CSARASDRDRDYEQYF. The CDR3 bases are TGCAGTGCTAGAGCCAGCGACAGGGATCGGGACTACGAGCAGTACTTC.